Included here is one T cell receptor beta chain sequence, with context. Its antigen is currently unknown. The data belong to a study of cytomegalovirus exposure and HLA in healthy donors. Background on the study: Drawn from HLA-typed donors, about 85 million unique TCRs were held in an early data release.

Study-wide findings and caveats: Reports showed the classifier diagnosing cytomegalovirus status with high specificity and sensitivity.

With 60 Vbeta and 13 Jbeta primers, the PCR was carried out. Some clones are missing from TCRdb's copy, which holds only in-frame ones; the method was immunoSEQ multiplex PCR. The sample table includes 55,000 or so clones. The CDR3 consists of 13 residues. The germline CDR1 and CDR2 sequences are MNHEY and SMNVEV (reference sequence). The J segment lost 13 bases and the V segment lost 4 bases, leaving 10 bases of the junction unmatched. The TCR comes from a woman in her twenties or thirties in good health and CMV-seropositive. Sequenced material: PBMCs. V is TRBV27 and J is TRBJ2-5; 9 nucleotides match TRBD2. DNA for the CDR3: TGTGCCAGCAGTTCCGCTCGGGCGGGAGGGAGGTACTTC. Amino acid sequence: CASSSARAGGRYF.